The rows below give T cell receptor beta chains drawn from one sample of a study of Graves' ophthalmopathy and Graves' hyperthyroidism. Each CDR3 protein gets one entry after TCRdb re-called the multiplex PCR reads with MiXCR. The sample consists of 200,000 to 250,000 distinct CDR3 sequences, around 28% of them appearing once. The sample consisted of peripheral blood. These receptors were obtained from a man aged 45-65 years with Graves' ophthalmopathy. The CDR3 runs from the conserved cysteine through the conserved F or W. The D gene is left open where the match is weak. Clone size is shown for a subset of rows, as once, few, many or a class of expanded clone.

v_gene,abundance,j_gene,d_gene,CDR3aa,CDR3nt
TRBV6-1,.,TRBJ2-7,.,CASSPLDSLPPYEQYF,TGTGCCAGCAGTCCATTAGACAGCCTACCCCCCTACGAGCAGTACTTC
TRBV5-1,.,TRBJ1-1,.,CASSLSGEYTEAFF,TGCGCCAGCAGCTTATCGGGGGAGTACACTGAAGCTTTCTTT
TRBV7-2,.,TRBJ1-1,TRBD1,CASSLDQQGARTEAFF,TGTGCCAGCAGCTTAGACCAACAGGGGGCGAGGACTGAAGCTTTCTTT
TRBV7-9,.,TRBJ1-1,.,CASSLAGSSTAFF,TGTGCCAGCAGCTTAGCGGGGAGCAGTACCGCTTTCTTT
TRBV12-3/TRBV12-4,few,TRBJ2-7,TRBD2,CASTPGTSGDYEQYF,TGTGCCAGCACCCCCGGGACTAGCGGAGACTACGAGCAGTACTTC
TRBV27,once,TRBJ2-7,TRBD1,CASSSTGTGSYEQYF,TGTGCCAGCAGCTCAACGGGGACAGGATCCTACGAGCAGTACTTC
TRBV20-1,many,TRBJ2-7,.,CSARGPRDKPYEQYF,TGCAGTGCTAGAGGTCCACGGGACAAGCCCTACGAGCAGTACTTC
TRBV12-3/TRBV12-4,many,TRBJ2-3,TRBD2,CASRTSGKVDTQYF,TGTGCCAGCCGGACTAGCGGGAAAGTAGATACGCAGTATTTT
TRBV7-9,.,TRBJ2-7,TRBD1,CASSPTGTAYEQYF,TGTGCCAGCAGCCCAACCGGGACAGCCTACGAGCAGTACTTC
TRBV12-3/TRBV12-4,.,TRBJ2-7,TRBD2,CASSLRAGGPGYEQYF,TGTGCCAGCAGTTTACGTGCGGGAGGGCCCGGCTACGAGCAGTACTTC
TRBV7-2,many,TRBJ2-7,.,CASRAGDRYYGQYF,TGTGCCAGCAGGGCGGGCGACAGGTACTACGGGCAGTACTTC
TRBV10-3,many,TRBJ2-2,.,CAISDDGIVKAGELFF,TGTGCCATCAGTGATGATGGCATTGTCAAAGCCGGGGAGCTGTTTTTT
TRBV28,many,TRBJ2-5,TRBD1,CASEATGVVTQYF,TGTGCCAGCGAAGCAACAGGGGTGGTGACCCAGTACTTC
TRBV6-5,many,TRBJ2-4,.,CASSYRGGGLAKNIQYF,TGTGCCAGCAGTTACAGGGGAGGCGGACTAGCCAAAAACATTCAGTACTTC
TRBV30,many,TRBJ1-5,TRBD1,CACADRGSNQPQHF,TGTGCCTGTGCGGACAGGGGGAGCAATCAGCCCCAGCATTTT
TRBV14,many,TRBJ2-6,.,CASSQDWGSGANVLTF,TGTGCCAGCAGCCAAGACTGGGGGTCTGGGGCCAACGTCCTGACTTTC
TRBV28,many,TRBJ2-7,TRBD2,CASSFSGSSSYEQYF,TGTGCCAGCAGTTTCAGCGGGAGTAGTTCCTACGAGCAGTACTTC
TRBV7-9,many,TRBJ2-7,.,CASSQPRDFLYEQYF,TGTGCCAGCAGCCAACCCCGGGACTTTTTATACGAGCAGTACTTC
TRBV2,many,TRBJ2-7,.,CASRGSGHLSYEQYF,TGTGCCAGCAGGGGCTCAGGACATCTCTCCTACGAGCAGTACTTC
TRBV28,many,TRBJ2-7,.,CASTSGGTSYEQYF,TGTGCCAGCACCTCCGGGGGAACTTCCTACGAGCAGTACTTC
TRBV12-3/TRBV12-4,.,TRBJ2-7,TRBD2,CASSRGTSGGSYEQYF,TGTGCCAGCAGTAGAGGGACTAGCGGGGGTTCCTACGAGCAGTACTTC
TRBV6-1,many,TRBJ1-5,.,CASSEREGQPQHF,TGTGCCAGCAGTGAAAGGGAGGGGCAGCCCCAGCATTTT
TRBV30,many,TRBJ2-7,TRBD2,CAWRELLAGHYEQYF,TGTGCCTGGAGGGAGCTACTAGCGGGCCACTACGAGCAGTACTTC
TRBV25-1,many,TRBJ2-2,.,CASSRGGLGTGELFF,TGTGCCAGCAGTCGAGGGGGTTTGGGGACCGGGGAGCTGTTTTTT
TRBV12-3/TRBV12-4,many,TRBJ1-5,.,CASSLGHHSNQPQHF,TGTGCCAGCAGTTTAGGACACCATAGCAATCAGCCCCAGCATTTT
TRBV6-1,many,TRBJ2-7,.,CASSEARRYEQYF,TGTGCCAGCAGTGAAGCGCGCAGATACGAGCAGTACTTC
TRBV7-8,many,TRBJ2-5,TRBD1,CASRTPRTGRETQYF,TGTGCCAGCAGAACCCCCAGGACAGGACGGGAGACCCAGTACTTC
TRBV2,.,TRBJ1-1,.,CASSRDTNTEAFF,TGTGCCAGCAGTCGGGACACGAACACTGAAGCCTTCTTT
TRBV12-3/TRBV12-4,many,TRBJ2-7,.,CASSLSAYEQYF,TGTGCCAGCAGTTTATCGGCATACGAGCAGTACTTC
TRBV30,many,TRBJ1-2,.,CALSEGRRNGYTF,TGTGCCTTATCGGAGGGGAGGCGGAATGGCTACACCTTC
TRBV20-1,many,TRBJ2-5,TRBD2,CSASTSGQETQYF,TGCAGTGCTAGCACTAGCGGGCAAGAGACCCAGTACTTC
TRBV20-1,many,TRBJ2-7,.,CSAPNGGNEQYF,TGCAGTGCCCCGAATGGGGGGAACGAGCAGTACTTC
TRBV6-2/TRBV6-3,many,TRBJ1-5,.,CASSPRPYDQPQHF,TGTGCCAGCAGCCCCCGGCCATATGATCAGCCCCAGCATTTT
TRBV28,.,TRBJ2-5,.,CASSAPRGVGETQYF,TGTGCCAGCAGTGCCCCCCGAGGGGTGGGTGAGACCCAGTACTTC
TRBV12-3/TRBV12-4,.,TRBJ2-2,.,CASSLSPGTLNTGELFF,TGTGCCAGCAGTTTAAGCCCCGGGACTCTGAACACCGGGGAGCTGTTTTTT
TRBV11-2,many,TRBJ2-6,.,CASSFRTASGANVLTF,TGTGCCAGCAGCTTCCGGACAGCCTCTGGGGCCAACGTCCTGACTTTC
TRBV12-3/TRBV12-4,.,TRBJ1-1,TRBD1,CASSFYGQANTEAFF,TGTGCCAGCAGTTTTTACGGACAGGCGAACACTGAAGCTTTCTTT
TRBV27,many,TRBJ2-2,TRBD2,CASSSGLAPGELFF,TGTGCCAGCAGTTCCGGACTAGCTCCCGGGGAGCTGTTTTTT
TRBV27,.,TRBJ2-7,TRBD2,CASSRAGVHEQYF,TGTGCCAGCAGCAGAGCGGGAGTCCACGAGCAGTACTTC
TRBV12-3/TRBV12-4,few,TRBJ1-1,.,CASSFLSGFGFF,TGTGCCAGCAGTTTCCTCTCGGGCTTTGGTTTCTTT
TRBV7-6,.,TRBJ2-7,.,CASSLASGGLYEQYF,TGTGCCAGCAGCTTAGCTTCAGGGGGGTTATACGAGCAGTACTTC
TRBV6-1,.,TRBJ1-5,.,CASRPGLRNQPQHF,TGTGCCAGCAGACCGGGACTGCGTAATCAGCCCCAGCATTTT